This is a list of T cell receptor beta chains from one sample in a study of shared clonotypes between healthy human individuals. Here immunoSEQ multiplex PCR was the method, and the copy in TCRdb shows in-frame clones only, minus some. The profile shows about 2,100,000 clones, about 92% of them singletons. Sequenced: naive CD8+ T cells from PBMCs. Every receptor here comes from a man aged 18 to 30 in good health. Some clones in this sample may be carry-over from other donors' samples. The CDR3 runs from the conserved cysteine through the conserved F or W. Each record gives: J gene, V gene, D gene, clone size, CDR3 protein, CDR3 DNA. A D gene is named only where the DNA matches it firmly. Clone size is stated in some rows and not others, as once, few, many or a class when expanded.

J gene: TRBJ2-7; V gene: TRBV5-1; D gene: -; clone size: -; CDR3 protein: CASSPWPSSYEQYF; CDR3 DNA: TGCGCCAGCAGCCCCTGGCCTAGCTCCTACGAGCAGTACTTC
J gene: TRBJ2-7; V gene: TRBV4-3; D gene: -; clone size: -; CDR3 protein: CASSPAPPPHEQYF; CDR3 DNA: TGCGCCAGCAGCCCCGCCCCTCCCCCCCACGAGCAGTACTTC
J gene: TRBJ2-1; V gene: TRBV28; D gene: TRBD1; clone size: -; CDR3 protein: CASSLRGLGSPGYNEQFF; CDR3 DNA: TGTGCCAGCAGTCTGAGGGGGCTTGGATCCCCCGGCTACAATGAGCAGTTCTTC
J gene: TRBJ1-1; V gene: TRBV28; D gene: -; clone size: -; CDR3 protein: CASSLDLVGPPEAFF; CDR3 DNA: TGTGCCAGCAGTTTAGATTTGGTCGGGCCCCCTGAAGCTTTCTTT
J gene: TRBJ1-1; V gene: TRBV11-2; D gene: -; clone size: -; CDR3 protein: CASSLDGPGLNTEAFF; CDR3 DNA: TGTGCCAGCAGCTTAGATGGGCCCGGCTTGAACACTGAAGCTTTCTTT
J gene: TRBJ2-7; V gene: TRBV28; D gene: -; clone size: -; CDR3 protein: CASSLSPRDQQYF; CDR3 DNA: TGTGCCAGCAGTTTAAGTCCCCGTGACCAGCAGTACTTC
J gene: TRBJ1-4; V gene: TRBV11-2; D gene: -; clone size: -; CDR3 protein: CASSLHSRAEEKLFF; CDR3 DNA: TGTGCCAGCAGCTTACATAGTAGGGCTGAGGAAAAACTGTTTTTT
J gene: TRBJ2-3; V gene: TRBV28; D gene: -; clone size: -; CDR3 protein: CASSLTPTLASTDTQYF; CDR3 DNA: TGTGCCAGCAGTCTTACCCCCACATTAGCTAGCACAGATACGCAGTATTTT
J gene: TRBJ1-1; V gene: TRBV13; D gene: -; clone size: few; CDR3 protein: CASSLGSNTEAFF; CDR3 DNA: TGTGCCAGCAGCTTAGGGTCGAACACTGAAGCTTTCTTT
J gene: TRBJ2-3; V gene: TRBV5-4; D gene: -; clone size: -; CDR3 protein: CASQGTDTQYF; CDR3 DNA: TGTGCCAGCCAGGGGACAGATACGCAGTATTTT
J gene: TRBJ2-7; V gene: TRBV5-1; D gene: TRBD2; clone size: -; CDR3 protein: CASSAAGVRDYEQYF; CDR3 DNA: TGCGCCAGCAGCGCGGCGGGGGTAAGGGACTACGAGCAGTACTTC
J gene: TRBJ1-1; V gene: TRBV4-1; D gene: TRBD1; clone size: once; CDR3 protein: CASSLTGVMNTEAFF; CDR3 DNA: TGCGCCAGCAGCCTGACAGGGGTTATGAACACTGAAGCTTTCTTT
J gene: TRBJ2-5; V gene: TRBV10-3; D gene: -; clone size: few; CDR3 protein: CAISMTGLKQETQYF; CDR3 DNA: TGTGCCATCAGTATGACAGGACTGAAACAAGAGACCCAGTACTTC
J gene: TRBJ1-1; V gene: TRBV27; D gene: -; clone size: -; CDR3 protein: CASSFLGDTEAFF; CDR3 DNA: TGTGCCAGCAGTTTCTTAGGGGACACTGAAGCTTTCTTT
J gene: TRBJ1-2; V gene: TRBV28; D gene: -; clone size: -; CDR3 protein: CASSFPEGLAYGYTF; CDR3 DNA: TGTGCCAGCAGTTTTCCCGAGGGCCTCGCCTATGGCTACACCTTC
J gene: TRBJ2-2; V gene: TRBV2; D gene: -; clone size: -; CDR3 protein: CASSPHRSDAGELFF; CDR3 DNA: TGTGCCAGCAGTCCTCACCGTTCAGACGCCGGGGAGCTGTTTTTT
J gene: TRBJ2-1; V gene: TRBV7-9; D gene: -; clone size: -; CDR3 protein: CASSSDISSYNEQFF; CDR3 DNA: TGTGCCAGCAGCTCCGACATAAGCTCCTACAATGAGCAGTTCTTC
J gene: TRBJ1-2; V gene: TRBV10-3; D gene: -; clone size: -; CDR3 protein: CAISESSRDSYGYTF; CDR3 DNA: TGTGCCATCAGTGAGTCGTCCAGAGATAGCTATGGCTACACCTTC
J gene: TRBJ2-5; V gene: TRBV27; D gene: TRBD1; clone size: -; CDR3 protein: CASRTGGMAQYF; CDR3 DNA: TGTGCCAGCCGGACAGGGGGGATGGCCCAGTACTTC
J gene: TRBJ2-2; V gene: TRBV7-6; D gene: -; clone size: -; CDR3 protein: CASSPMGRNDGELFF; CDR3 DNA: TGTGCCAGCAGCCCCATGGGGAGGAATGACGGGGAGCTGTTTTTT
J gene: TRBJ2-7; V gene: TRBV7-9; D gene: TRBD2; clone size: -; CDR3 protein: CASSHGLADSYEQYF; CDR3 DNA: TGTGCCAGCAGCCATGGACTAGCGGACTCCTACGAGCAGTACTTC
J gene: TRBJ2-5; V gene: TRBV28; D gene: -; clone size: -; CDR3 protein: CASSWDGRVGGGETQYF; CDR3 DNA: TGTGCCAGCAGTTGGGACGGAAGGGTGGGGGGAGGAGAGACCCAGTACTTC
J gene: TRBJ2-7; V gene: TRBV4-2; D gene: -; clone size: -; CDR3 protein: CASSHGRGGTSYEQYF; CDR3 DNA: TGTGCCAGCAGCCACGGTAGGGGCGGGACCTCCTACGAGCAGTACTTC
J gene: TRBJ2-1; V gene: TRBV4-1; D gene: TRBD2; clone size: -; CDR3 protein: CASSQDWLAGGNEQFF; CDR3 DNA: TGCGCCAGCAGCCAAGATTGGCTAGCGGGAGGAAATGAGCAGTTCTTC
J gene: TRBJ2-5; V gene: TRBV7-2; D gene: TRBD2; clone size: -; CDR3 protein: CASGASGRDETQYF; CDR3 DNA: TGTGCCAGCGGCGCTAGCGGGAGGGACGAGACCCAGTACTTC
J gene: TRBJ1-2; V gene: TRBV7-2; D gene: -; clone size: once; CDR3 protein: CASSFGGDHGYTF; CDR3 DNA: TGTGCCAGCAGCTTCGGAGGGGACCATGGCTACACCTTC
J gene: TRBJ2-5; V gene: TRBV5-4; D gene: -; clone size: -; CDR3 protein: CASSLAQGGQETQYF; CDR3 DNA: TGTGCCAGCAGCTTGGCCCAGGGGGGCCAAGAGACCCAGTACTTC
J gene: TRBJ1-1; V gene: TRBV7-9; D gene: TRBD1; clone size: -; CDR3 protein: CASSQGAMAEAFF; CDR3 DNA: TGTGCCAGCAGCCAGGGGGCTATGGCTGAAGCTTTCTTT
J gene: TRBJ2-2; V gene: TRBV6-5; D gene: -; clone size: -; CDR3 protein: CASSFKDSTGELFF; CDR3 DNA: TGTGCCAGCAGCTTTAAGGACTCCACCGGGGAGCTGTTTTTT
J gene: TRBJ2-3; V gene: TRBV18; D gene: TRBD2; clone size: -; CDR3 protein: CASSAEDLAGRTDTQYF; CDR3 DNA: TGTGCCAGCTCAGCCGAGGATCTAGCGGGACGCACAGATACGCAGTATTTT
J gene: TRBJ2-7; V gene: TRBV29-1; D gene: -; clone size: -; CDR3 protein: CSVTTGRNYEQYF; CDR3 DNA: TGCAGCGTAACGACAGGGAGGAACTACGAGCAGTACTTC
J gene: TRBJ1-2; V gene: TRBV27; D gene: -; clone size: -; CDR3 protein: CASSPMGGAQGYTF; CDR3 DNA: TGTGCCAGCAGCCCGATGGGGGGGGCTCAAGGCTACACCTTC
J gene: TRBJ1-2; V gene: TRBV6-5; D gene: -; clone size: -; CDR3 protein: CASSYSGRSTYGYTF; CDR3 DNA: TGTGCCAGCAGTTACTCTGGCAGATCGACCTATGGCTACACCTTC
J gene: TRBJ2-7; V gene: TRBV6-5; D gene: -; clone size: -; CDR3 protein: CASSYSRRGVGEQYF; CDR3 DNA: TGTGCCAGCAGTTACTCGAGAAGGGGCGTGGGCGAGCAGTACTTC
J gene: TRBJ1-1; V gene: TRBV6-5; D gene: -; clone size: -; CDR3 protein: CASSTGSTEAFF; CDR3 DNA: TGTGCCAGCAGTACCGGTAGCACTGAAGCTTTCTTT
J gene: TRBJ2-6; V gene: TRBV9; D gene: TRBD1; clone size: -; CDR3 protein: CASSPLAGQGISGANVLTF; CDR3 DNA: TGTGCCAGCAGCCCTCTTGCGGGACAGGGAATAAGTGGGGCCAACGTCCTGACTTTC
J gene: TRBJ2-4; V gene: TRBV9; D gene: -; clone size: -; CDR3 protein: CASSVGLGSDIQYF; CDR3 DNA: TGTGCCAGCAGCGTAGGGCTGGGATCGGACATTCAGTACTTC